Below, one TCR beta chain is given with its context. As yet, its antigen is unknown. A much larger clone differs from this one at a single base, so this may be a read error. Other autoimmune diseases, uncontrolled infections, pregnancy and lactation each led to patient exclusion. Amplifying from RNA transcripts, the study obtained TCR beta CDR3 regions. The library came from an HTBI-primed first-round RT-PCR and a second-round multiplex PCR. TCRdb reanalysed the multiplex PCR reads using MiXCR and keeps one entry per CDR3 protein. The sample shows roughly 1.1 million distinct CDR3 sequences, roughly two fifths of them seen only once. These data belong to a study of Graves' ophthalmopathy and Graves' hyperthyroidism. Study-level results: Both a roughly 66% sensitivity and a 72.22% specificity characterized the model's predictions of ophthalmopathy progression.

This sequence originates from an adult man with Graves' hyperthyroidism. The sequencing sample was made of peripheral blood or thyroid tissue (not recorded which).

CDR3 nucleotides: TGCAGTGCAGGAAACGGGAAGAAACTGTTTTTT. This translates into CSAGNGKKLFF. The V gene is TRBV20-1, the J gene TRBJ1-4, with D uncertain. Germline V gene lookup returns CDR1 DFQATT and CDR2 SNEGSKA (reference sequence). Trimming cost V 6 bases and J 11 bases, with 13 bases left between them. CDR3 length: 11 amino acids.